A selection of T cell receptor beta chains follows, all from one sample in a study of T cells in Graves' hyperthyroidism and ophthalmopathy. TCRdb reanalysed the multiplex PCR reads using MiXCR and keeps one entry per CDR3 protein. The sample yields about 610,000 distinct CDR3 sequences, roughly 14% seen once. Sequenced material: blood. The receptor source for this set is a woman between 35 and 50 years old with Graves' ophthalmopathy. CDR3s include the opening cysteine and the closing phenylalanine or tryptophan. A D gene is named only where the DNA matches it firmly. Not every row has a clone size; where given, it reads once, few, many or a size class.

V,D,size,J,DNA,CDR3
TRBV12-3/TRBV12-4,.,many,TRBJ1-1,TGTGCCAGCAGCCCCGCCGACAGGTCGAACACTGAAGCTTTCTTT,CASSPADRSNTEAFF
TRBV28,.,many,TRBJ2-7,TGTGCCAGCAGTCCCGGCCCCGCGGTTAGCTCCTACGAGCAGTACTTC,CASSPGPAVSSYEQYF
TRBV11-1,TRBD2,few,TRBJ2-7,TGTGCCAGCAGCATGGGACTAGCGGGAGGGCCAACCTACGAGCAGTACTTC,CASSMGLAGGPTYEQYF
TRBV6-4,TRBD1,few,TRBJ1-2,TGTGCCAGCAGGACCCATATCCCGGGACAGCGCACTAACTATGGCTACACCTTC,CASRTHIPGQRTNYGYTF
TRBV7-2,.,few,TRBJ2-7,TGTGCCAGCAGCCGGACTAGAGGGGGGGCGTACGAGCAGTACTTC,CASSRTRGGAYEQYF
TRBV28,TRBD1,.,TRBJ2-5,TGTGCCAGCTCACCAAGACAGGGCCCCGGTCTGGCGGCCCAGTACTTC,CASSPRQGPGLAAQYF
TRBV28,TRBD1,.,TRBJ1-2,TGTGCCAGCACCCCCCAGGGGGGAGGTGGCTACACCTTC,CASTPQGGGGYTF
TRBV9,.,many,TRBJ1-1,TGTGCCAGCAGCGGTGACAGCTACGAAGCTTTCTTT,CASSGDSYEAFF
TRBV27,.,many,TRBJ1-2,TGTGCCAGCAGTTCCACAGGGTTTCGGATGGGCTACACCTTC,CASSSTGFRMGYTF
TRBV4-3,TRBD1,.,TRBJ2-7,TGCGCCAGCAGCCACTCGGGGACAGGGGCCTACGAGCAGTACTTC,CASSHSGTGAYEQYF
TRBV19,.,many,TRBJ2-7,TGTGCCAGTAGTAGGGCCAGAAACTACGAGCAGTACTTC,CASSRARNYEQYF
TRBV30,TRBD1,.,TRBJ2-5,TGTGCCTGGAGTTCGACGACAGGGGTGTCGTATACAGAGACCCAGTACTTC,CAWSSTTGVSYTETQYF
TRBV12-3/TRBV12-4,TRBD1,many,TRBJ1-1,TGTGCCAGCAGTGAAGAGGGACAGGGGGACACTGAAGCTTTCTTT,CASSEEGQGDTEAFF
TRBV6-1,.,many,TRBJ1-3,TGTGCCAGCAGTGTTCTCCACTCAGGGTCTGGAAACACCATATATTTT,CASSVLHSGSGNTIYF
TRBV3-1,TRBD1,many,TRBJ1-5,TGTGCCAGCAGCCCGGGGACAGGGGGTTATCAGCCCCAGCATTTT,CASSPGTGGYQPQHF
TRBV20-1,.,.,TRBJ2-7,TGCAGTGCTAGTGAGGGATCCTACGAGCAGTACTTC,CSASEGSYEQYF
TRBV11-3,.,many,TRBJ2-5,TGTGCCAGCAGCCTCCGACCGCGCGGGGAGACCCAGTACTTC,CASSLRPRGETQYF
TRBV14,TRBD1,many,TRBJ2-7,TGTGCCAGCAGCCAAGAGGGACAGGGAAACAACTCCTACGAGCAGTACTTC,CASSQEGQGNNSYEQYF
TRBV19,.,.,TRBJ1-2,TGTGCCAGTAGTACCCTCGAACAGGCAGCCTATGGCTACACCTTC,CASSTLEQAAYGYTF
TRBV29-1,TRBD2,many,TRBJ2-5,TGCAGCGTGGGAAAGGGCGGGAGCGTTGAGACCCAGTACTTC,CSVGKGGSVETQYF
TRBV12-3/TRBV12-4,TRBD2,many,TRBJ2-7,TGTGCCAGCAGCCGTACCCCTGGACTAGTTGCCCACGAGCAGTACTTC,CASSRTPGLVAHEQYF
TRBV19,TRBD1,many,TRBJ2-5,TGTGCCAGTAGTTCCCGGGACAGGCCCACAGAGACCCAGTACTTC,CASSSRDRPTETQYF
TRBV13,.,few,TRBJ1-5,TGTGCCAGCAGCTTAGGAGGTGAGCCCCAGCATTTT,CASSLGGEPQHF
TRBV6-2/TRBV6-3,.,.,TRBJ1-1,TGTGCCAGCAGTTACATTTTGCCGGGGGCGCGGAGCACTGAAGCTTTCTTT,CASSYILPGARSTEAFF
TRBV29-1,TRBD2,.,TRBJ2-7,TGCAGCGTTGAAGATCTGGCTAGCGGCTCCTACGAGCAGTACTTC,CSVEDLASGSYEQYF
TRBV28,.,.,TRBJ1-1,TGTGCCAGCAGATTGGGGCGGGCGAACACTGAAGCTTTCTTT,CASRLGRANTEAFF
TRBV2,TRBD1,many,TRBJ1-1,TGTGCCAGCAGAGAAGACTATTGGGGACAGGAGCAAGCTTTCTTT,CASREDYWGQEQAFF
TRBV27,TRBD1,many,TRBJ1-2,TGTGCCAGCAGTTCTCAGGGGGCCCTCTATTGGGGCTACACCTTC,CASSSQGALYWGYTF
TRBV6-5,.,many,TRBJ1-1,TGTGCCAGCAGTTACGCGTTGGGGGCGAGTGAAGCTTTCTTT,CASSYALGASEAFF
TRBV6-1,.,many,TRBJ2-7,TGTGCCAGCAGTGTTGTCAGGGCATACGAGCAGTACTTC,CASSVVRAYEQYF
TRBV10-3,TRBD1,many,TRBJ1-1,TGTGCCATCAGTGTTGGACAGGGGGCTGAAGCTTTCTTT,CAISVGQGAEAFF
TRBV29-1,.,many,TRBJ1-1,TGCAGCGTTGGAGAGGAGAACACTGAAGCTTTCTTT,CSVGEENTEAFF
TRBV7-9,.,many,TRBJ1-5,TGTGCCAGCACCTCCAATAGCAATCAGCCCCAGCATTTT,CASTSNSNQPQHF
TRBV4-2,.,.,TRBJ2-7,TGTGCCAGCAGCCAAGATCTGGCGGGTTCAATCTACGAGCAGTACTTC,CASSQDLAGSIYEQYF
TRBV11-2,TRBD2,many,TRBJ2-7,TGTGCCAGCAGCCCAACGGGACTAGCGGGAGGTGGATACGAGCAGTACTTC,CASSPTGLAGGGYEQYF
TRBV7-2,TRBD1,.,TRBJ1-1,TGTGCCAGCAGCTTACGGGACAGGGCTGACACTGAAGCTTTCTTT,CASSLRDRADTEAFF
TRBV3-1,.,.,TRBJ1-2,TGTGCCAGCAGCCAAGTTGGGTCCCCTATCTCCGGCTACACCTTC,CASSQVGSPISGYTF
TRBV7-2,.,many,TRBJ2-7,TGTGCCAGCAGCTTCCACTGGGGCTACGAGCAGTACTTC,CASSFHWGYEQYF
TRBV28,.,many,TRBJ2-7,TGTGCCAGCAGTGTGAGCTCCTACGAGCAGTACTTC,CASSVSSYEQYF
TRBV11-2,TRBD2,many,TRBJ2-7,TGTGCCAGCAGCTCCAATAAGGTCGGGACTAGCGGGTTCTACGAGCAGTACTTC,CASSSNKVGTSGFYEQYF
TRBV18,TRBD2,many,TRBJ2-5,TGTGCCAGCTCACCACCCCCCGGGAGGGGAGAGACCCAGTACTTC,CASSPPPGRGETQYF
TRBV6-5,TRBD1,many,TRBJ2-7,TGTGCCAGCAGTCTTACAGGGGCCCTATCCTACGAGCAGTACTTC,CASSLTGALSYEQYF
TRBV28,TRBD1,many,TRBJ2-7,TGTGCCACCGAGGACAGGGGGTACGAGCAGTACTTC,CATEDRGYEQYF
TRBV6-2/TRBV6-3,.,many,TRBJ2-5,TGTGCCAGCAGTTACTCGGATATCCGGGAGACCCAGTACTTC,CASSYSDIRETQYF
TRBV12-3/TRBV12-4,.,few,TRBJ2-3,TGTGCCAGCAGTAGACATACAGATACGCAGTATTTT,CASSRHTDTQYF
TRBV12-3/TRBV12-4,.,few,TRBJ1-1,TGTGCCAGCAGGGGGTTGAGGGCTGGAGCAAACACTGAAGCTTTCTTT,CASRGLRAGANTEAFF